This T cell receptor beta chain was recorded in a study of vaccination effects on CD4 cells after COVID-19. For the study at large: ViraFEST used viral peptide pools to expand antigen-specific CD4+ T cells before sequencing. Following the second dose by a median of 72 days, the post-vaccine samples were obtained. General study results and limits: In the late period after vaccination, infection- and vaccine-induced clones contracted markedly.

A note on this clone: Its antigen is not identified.

Assay used: immunoSEQ multiplex PCR; TCRdb lists only in-frame clones, some missing. Here the sample spans some 40,000 clones, around 73% being singletons. This CDR3 has 14 amino acids. CDR1 and CDR2 from the germline V gene are SGDLS and YYNGEE. Trimming removed 0 bases from V and 0 bases from J, with 4 bases in between. Once cultured for approximately eleven days, the cells underwent separation to obtain CD4+ T cells. Participants completed two doses of the BNT162b2 or mRNA-1273 vaccine. Half the medium was replaced with IL-2 medium on days 3 and 7. The sequence came from a human donor who received a COVID-19 vaccine. J is TRBJ1-3 and V is TRBV9; D is ambiguous. The specimen was CD4+ T cells from PBMCs cultured without peptide, collected after COVID-19 vaccination. The DNA for the CDR3 is TGTGCCAGCAGCGTAGCCGTCTCTGGAAACACCATATATTTT. This sequence encodes CASSVAVSGNTIYF.